Below are 16 T cell receptor beta chains sequenced from a single sample in a study of T-cell memory formation after mild COVID-19 listed by TCRdb under 2021. The receptor library was made with 5' RACE. TCRdb shows the sequencer as Illumina NovaSeq 6000. The public reads were reanalyzed by TCRdb: fastp trimming at Q25, MiXCR alignment, in-frame beta chains only. Each CDR3 protein appears once, grouped with its most common genes and DNA. The table for this sample lists roughly 400,000 distinct CDR3 sequences; roughly 18% of them were counted only once. In total, the top ten clones hold 20% to 25% of the sample. The material sequenced was PBMCs or a T cell subset sorted from them (not recorded which). The receptors here all came from a man aged 18 to 30 who had mild COVID-19 (a few samples of this study predate the infection). The sample titles of this study are shuffled in the database, so cell type and time point are left out; the donor was told from shared clones.

The chain is built from TRBV6-5 and TRBJ1-5; maybe TRBD1 (5 bases). Trimming took off 8 bases at V and 1 base at J, with 15 bases between the two ends. Germline V gene sequence: CDR1 MNHEY, CDR2 SVGAGI. CDR3 length: 15 residues. The CDR3 here is CASSSAGSSNQPQHF. The CDR3 bases are TGTGCCAGCTCTTCCGCAGGGTCAAGCAATCAGCCCCAGCATTTT.

This clonotype was observed a handful of times. The chain recombines TRBV2 with TRBJ2-3; D tentatively reads TRBD1 or TRBD2 (5 bases each). CDR3 length: 15 amino acids. Germline V gene lookup returns CDR1 SNHLY and CDR2 FYNNEI. Trimming took 8 bases from V and 3 from J, leaving 18 bases between them. CDR3 region: CASSRTRDLTDTQYF. In nucleotides, the CDR3 is TGTGCCAGCTCCCGGACGAGGGACCTAACAGATACGCAGTATTTT.

This clonotype was seen only a few times. This chain uses TRBV14 with TRBJ1-1, with D unclear. CDR1 is SGHDN, CDR2 FVKESK, per germline. This CDR3 region has 15 residues. Deletions cut 0 bases from V and 1 base from J, with 9 bases between. CDR3 bases: TGTGCCAGCAGCCAAGAAGGCCTGGGGAACACTGAAGCTTTCTTT. It yields the protein CASSQEGLGNTEAFF.

V is TRBV5-1 and J is TRBJ1-2, with a weak D call TRBD1 (5 bases). The CDR3 loop spans 15 amino acids. The germline CDR1 and CDR2 sequences are SGHRS and YFSETQ. The ends were cut back, 3 bases at V and 4 bases at J, with 16 bases in the middle. CDR3 region: CASSWGRADFYGYTF. CDR3 DNA: TGCGCCAGCAGCTGGGGCAGGGCCGACTTCTATGGCTACACCTTC.

This clonotype came up once. This chain connects TRBV12-3 or TRBV12-4 to TRBJ1-1, with 7 nucleotides matching TRBD1. The V gene end was trimmed by 3 bases and the J gene end by 6 bases; junction bases not matched to a gene: 7. This CDR3 has 14 amino acids. The CDR3 DNA sequence: TGTGCCAGCAGTTTCTCTAGGGGGCAGGCTGAAGCTTTCTTT. Translation: CASSFSRGQAEAFF.

This clonotype showed up just a few times. This rearrangement joins TRBV24-1 to TRBJ1-1, with TRBD1 matching 7 bases. J lost 1 base, V lost 5 bases, and 6 bases had no gene match. Germline V CDR1 and CDR2: KGHDR, SFDVKD. CDR3 size: 15 residues. CDR3 protein: CATSVTTGTNTEAFF. DNA for the CDR3: TGTGCCACCAGTGTTACGACAGGGACGAACACTGAAGCTTTCTTT.

This clonotype was counted between two and nine times. V is TRBV5-6 and J is TRBJ2-5, with D possibly being TRBD1 (6 bases). This CDR3 region has 14 residues. Germline lookup yields CDR1 SGHDT and CDR2 YYEEEE. Trimming cost V 3 bases and J 5 bases, with 14 bases left between them. In DNA form, the CDR3 reads TGTGCCAGCAGCTCCCAAAGGGGGTCGGAGACCCAGTACTTC. Encoded protein: CASSSQRGSETQYF.

The table lists this clonotype with a few counts. V gene TRBV7-2 combines with J gene TRBJ1-1, with D hard to call. The germline V gene has CDR1 SGHTA and CDR2 FQGNSA. V lost 5 bases and J lost 4, with 23 bases in between. This CDR3 region has 17 residues. The CDR3 DNA reads TGTGCCAGCAGCCCCGTTAAATGGCGAGCGGGCGGCACTGAAGCTTTCTTT. It codes for CASSPVKWRAGGTEAFF.

This clonotype has just a few counts. This sequence joins TRBV4-3 and TRBJ2-3; D call uncertain. Trimming stripped 1 base from V and 2 bases from J, with 13 bases between. Germline loops: CDR1 LGHNA, CDR2 YSLEER. This CDR3 has 16 residues. The CDR3 DNA follows: TGCGCCAGCAGCCAAGTCGTCTCGGGCGTCACAGATACGCAGTATTTT. This translates into CASSQVVSGVTDTQYF.

V is TRBV7-3 and J is TRBJ2-3; no reliable D call. This CDR3 region has 16 residues. Trimming cost V 5 bases and J 2 bases, with 17 bases left between them. Germline V gene sequence: CDR1 SGHTA, CDR2 FQGTGA. CDR3 sequence (DNA): TGTGCCAGCAGCCCACGTCCTAGTGCGGACACAGATACGCAGTATTTT. Its protein product is CASSPRPSADTDTQYF.

The rearrangement links TRBV6-6 to TRBJ1-6, with TRBD1 matching over 8 bases. The CDR3 extends over 16 amino acids. The junction had 4 bases not matched to a gene; V was cut back by 1 base and J by 5 bases. Germline V gives CDR1 MNHNY, CDR2 SVGAGI (reference sequence). The CDR3 DNA reads TGTGCCAGCAGTTACTTGGGACAGGCAAATAATTCACCCCTCCACTTT. It translates to CASSYLGQANNSPLHF.

This clonotype was seen at least ten times. The chain uses TRBV4-3 and TRBJ2-1; tentatively, D is TRBD1 or TRBD2 (5 bases each). The ends were cut back, 5 bases at V and 4 bases at J, with 15 bases in the middle. Germline V lookup: CDR1 LGHNA, CDR2 YSLEER. The CDR3 consists of 15 residues. The CDR3 sequence: CASSAGTARYNEQFF. The CDR3, as DNA: TGCGCCAGCAGCGCCGGGACGGCCCGATACAATGAGCAGTTCTTC.

The V and J genes are TRBV7-9 and TRBJ1-4; D is perhaps TRBD1 (5 bases). Germline V gene lookup returns CDR1 SEHNR and CDR2 FQNEAQ (reference sequence). The germline V and J ends were trimmed by 3 bases and 8 bases, with 16 bases remaining between them. CDR3 length equals 15 residues. The CDR3 DNA is TGTGCCAGCAGCTTCTCATGGGGCGCAGGAGAAAAACTGTTTTTT. Protein product: CASSFSWGAGEKLFF.

This clonotype was seen a handful of times. The J gene is TRBJ2-5, the V gene TRBV12-3 or TRBV12-4; possibly TRBD1 for D (6 bases). The CDR3 is 14 amino acids. V was pared by 5 bases and J by 4 bases, with 14 bases between. In nucleotides, the CDR3 is TGTGCCAGCAGTCATACAGGGACAACAGAGACCCAGTACTTC. Its protein is CASSHTGTTETQYF.

This chain joins TRBV9 and TRBJ2-5; tentatively, D is TRBD1 (6 bases). Germline V lookup: CDR1 SGDLS, CDR2 YYNGEE. This CDR3 has 12 amino acids. V lost 0 bases to trimming and J lost 7 bases, with 7 bases between them. CDR3 bases: TGTGCCAGCAGCGTAGGAGGGGGGACCCAGTACTTC. This gives the protein CASSVGGGTQYF.

This chain uses TRBV6-6 with TRBJ1-1; no definite D call. The CDR3 extends over 13 amino acids. Germline values: CDR1 MNHNY, CDR2 SVGAGI (reference sequence). Deletions cut 7 bases from V and 9 bases from J, with 18 bases between. CDR3 coding DNA: TGTGCCAGCACCCCCGGAGGGATCGTTCAAGCTTTCTTT. This gives the protein CASTPGGIVQAFF.